The rows below give T cell receptor beta chains drawn from one sample of a study of post-analysis software for immune sequencing data. MiXCR, applied by TCRdb to the PCR reads, yields one record per CDR3 protein. The table lists hundreds of thousands of distinct CDR3 sequences, around 27% of them singletons. Input material: blood. The origin of the receptors is a girl aged 10 to 17 with multiple sclerosis. CDR3s include the opening cysteine and the closing phenylalanine or tryptophan. Each record gives: V gene, CDR3 protein.

TRBV7-2,CASSLGLGSGRTDEQFF
TRBV29-1,CSVDEGADQPQHF
TRBV2,CARGDVGGDTQYF
TRBV20-1,CSAKTWAGAEQYF
TRBV20-1,CSAAPSYQETQYF
TRBV6-1,CASREGQGAAKNIQYF
TRBV4-3,CASSQVISGERFF
TRBV20-1,CSASLSEQYF
TRBV27,CASTQGVHTEAFF
TRBV6-1,CASSGQGAEAFF
TRBV18,CASSPGQTLKGYTF
TRBV3-1,CASSHGLAGQETQYF
TRBV9,CASSVQGETQYF
TRBV11-3,CASSLGQARSPHEQYF
TRBV7-2,CASSKNVPYEQYF
TRBV7-2,CASSPSTDAQYF
TRBV20-1,CSAIRSQGNQPQHF
TRBV7-9,CASSPGSAGVEGYEQYF
TRBV29-1,CSGTIAGGRYNEQFF
TRBV4-3,CASSQASSDKQYF
TRBV5-1,CASSARAPRTDTQYF
TRBV29-1,CSVAMAGDTQYF